This TCR beta chain was sequenced in a study of T cells of healthy individuals (dated by TCRdb to the late 2010s). A few counts support this clonotype. Its antigen is still unknown. The input lacks base qualities; no much larger clone sits a single base away. The library was built by means of 5' RACE. Sequencing instrument: Illumina MiSeq. The raw public reads went through TCRdb reprocessing: fastp at Q25, MiXCR clone calling, in-frame beta chains kept. Every entry covers one CDR3 protein and lists the most common genes and DNA from its rows. Within this sample are 85,000 to 100,000 distinct CDR3 sequences, with under 20% of them counted one time only. The ten largest clonotypes hold roughly 6.2% of the sample. From the cysteine up to the phenylalanine, the CDR3 has a length of 15 residues. Only CDR3 DNA is held: 45 bases, read in frame from base 1. After removal of 0 bases from V and 7 bases from J, the junction retains 3 bases not matched to a gene. Sequences LNHNV (CDR1) and YYDKDF (CDR2) are obtained from the germline V gene (reference sequence).

The TCR was taken from a human donor in good health. Recombination connected TRBV15 to TRBJ1-6; 7 central nucleotides agree with TRBD1. CDR3 protein: CATSRDDRDNSPLHF. The DNA sequence is given as TGTGCCACCAGCAGAGATGACAGGGACAATTCACCCCTCCACTTT.